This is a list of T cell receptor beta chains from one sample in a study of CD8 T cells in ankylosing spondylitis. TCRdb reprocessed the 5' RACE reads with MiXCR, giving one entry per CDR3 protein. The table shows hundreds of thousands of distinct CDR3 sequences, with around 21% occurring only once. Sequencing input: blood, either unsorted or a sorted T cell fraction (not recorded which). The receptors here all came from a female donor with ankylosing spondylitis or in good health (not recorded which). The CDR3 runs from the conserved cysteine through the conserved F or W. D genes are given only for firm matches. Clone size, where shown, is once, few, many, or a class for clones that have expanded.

cdr3_nt: TGTGCCAGCACAGCTCCGGGACTGATGGCCTACGAGCAGTATTTC; cdr3_aa: CASTAPGLMAYEQYF; clone_size: .; d_call: .; v_call: TRBV28; j_call: TRBJ2-7
cdr3_nt: TGCGCCAGCAGCTTGGACTTGAAGTCTGCAGATCTAGGGGGGCAGTATTTT; cdr3_aa: CASSLDLKSADLGGQYF; clone_size: .; d_call: .; v_call: TRBV5-1; j_call: TRBJ2-3
cdr3_nt: TGTGCCAGCAGCAGACAGGGGGCGTCTATAGGTACGCAGTATTTT; cdr3_aa: CASSRQGASIGTQYF; clone_size: many; d_call: TRBD1; v_call: TRBV12-3/TRBV12-4; j_call: TRBJ2-3
cdr3_nt: TGTGCCAGCAGCGCGTACGGGACAGAGTACAATGAGCAGTTCTTC; cdr3_aa: CASSAYGTEYNEQFF; clone_size: few; d_call: TRBD1; v_call: TRBV9; j_call: TRBJ2-1
cdr3_nt: TGTGCCAGCAGTTACGGAGGGAGTGGGAACGAGCAGTACTTC; cdr3_aa: CASSYGGSGNEQYF; clone_size: .; d_call: .; v_call: TRBV6-5; j_call: TRBJ2-7
cdr3_nt: TGTGCCAGCAGCCCGGGACAGGGTTATGGCTACACCTTC; cdr3_aa: CASSPGQGYGYTF; clone_size: .; d_call: TRBD1; v_call: TRBV12-3/TRBV12-4; j_call: TRBJ1-2
cdr3_nt: TGTGCCAGCACCGCCGGGACAGGGAGGAACAATGAGCAGTTCTTC; cdr3_aa: CASTAGTGRNNEQFF; clone_size: many; d_call: TRBD1; v_call: TRBV9; j_call: TRBJ2-1
cdr3_nt: TGTGCCAGCAGTTTATCGGGCAGGACCTATGGCTACACCTTC; cdr3_aa: CASSLSGRTYGYTF; clone_size: .; d_call: .; v_call: TRBV27; j_call: TRBJ1-2
cdr3_nt: TGTGCCATCAGAGAGGACTCCTCGGGAGAGACCCAGTACTTC; cdr3_aa: CAIREDSSGETQYF; clone_size: .; d_call: .; v_call: TRBV10-3; j_call: TRBJ2-5
cdr3_nt: TGCAGCGGTCGAATGGACGGGAACACTGAAGCTTTCTTT; cdr3_aa: CSGRMDGNTEAFF; clone_size: few; d_call: .; v_call: TRBV29-1; j_call: TRBJ1-1
cdr3_nt: TGTGCCAGCAGCCCGCAGACAGGGCTACATTACGAGCAGTACTTC; cdr3_aa: CASSPQTGLHYEQYF; clone_size: few; d_call: TRBD1; v_call: TRBV7-2; j_call: TRBJ2-7
cdr3_nt: TGCAGTGCTAGAACAGCGCAAAACCTCCCACGGTTCCGGTACAATGAGCAGTTCTTC; cdr3_aa: CSARTAQNLPRFRYNEQFF; clone_size: .; d_call: .; v_call: TRBV20-1; j_call: TRBJ2-1
cdr3_nt: TGCAGTGCTAGTAGCGGGAGGGAGACCCAGTACTTC; cdr3_aa: CSASSGRETQYF; clone_size: many; d_call: TRBD2; v_call: TRBV20-1; j_call: TRBJ2-5
cdr3_nt: TGCAGCGCCAGGGACAGGGTGTTGGTGAATGCTTTCTTT; cdr3_aa: CSARDRVLVNAFF; clone_size: many; d_call: TRBD1; v_call: TRBV29-1; j_call: TRBJ1-1
cdr3_nt: TGTGCCAGCAGCGTAGATTCGACAGGGGATGACTATGGCTACACCTTC; cdr3_aa: CASSVDSTGDDYGYTF; clone_size: .; d_call: TRBD1; v_call: TRBV9; j_call: TRBJ1-2
cdr3_nt: TGCGCCAGCAGTGAGGCGTTGACTAGCTCGGGTGCCTACAATGAGCAGTTCTTC; cdr3_aa: CASSEALTSSGAYNEQFF; clone_size: .; d_call: TRBD2; v_call: TRBV10-2; j_call: TRBJ2-1
cdr3_nt: TGTGCCAGCAGAGGAGGGACTAGCGGGGCTAGCACAGATACGCAGTATTTT; cdr3_aa: CASRGGTSGASTDTQYF; clone_size: .; d_call: TRBD2; v_call: TRBV6-1; j_call: TRBJ2-3
cdr3_nt: TGTGCCAGCAGCTTACTAGCGGGAGGGCCCAGGGAGCAGTTCTTC; cdr3_aa: CASSLLAGGPREQFF; clone_size: .; d_call: TRBD2; v_call: TRBV7-9; j_call: TRBJ2-1
cdr3_nt: TGCAGCACGAGGACTAGCGGGGGATACAATGAGCAGTTCTTC; cdr3_aa: CSTRTSGGYNEQFF; clone_size: many; d_call: TRBD2; v_call: TRBV29-1; j_call: TRBJ2-1
cdr3_nt: TGTGCCAGCAGCTTGACAGAGACGAACACTGAAGCTTTCTTT; cdr3_aa: CASSLTETNTEAFF; clone_size: few; d_call: .; v_call: TRBV6-4; j_call: TRBJ1-1
cdr3_nt: TGCAGTGCCAGACAGGGGGGGAGGGCTGAAGCTTTCTTT; cdr3_aa: CSARQGGRAEAFF; clone_size: .; d_call: TRBD1; v_call: TRBV20-1; j_call: TRBJ1-1
cdr3_nt: TGCAGTGCTAGAGAACCGGCGGGGGATCAGCCCCAGCATTTT; cdr3_aa: CSAREPAGDQPQHF; clone_size: .; d_call: .; v_call: TRBV20-1; j_call: TRBJ1-5
cdr3_nt: TGTGCCAGCAGGCCTCCGGGACCCGGGGAGCTGTTTTTT; cdr3_aa: CASRPPGPGELFF; clone_size: .; d_call: .; v_call: TRBV3-1; j_call: TRBJ2-2
cdr3_nt: TGTGCCTGGAGTGTAAGTCAGCGCGGGCAGCCCCAGCATTTT; cdr3_aa: CAWSVSQRGQPQHF; clone_size: few; d_call: .; v_call: TRBV30; j_call: TRBJ1-5
cdr3_nt: TGTGCCAGCAGCTTAATCGGGGGCCCCTACGAGCAGTACTTC; cdr3_aa: CASSLIGGPYEQYF; clone_size: .; d_call: .; v_call: TRBV7-9; j_call: TRBJ2-7
cdr3_nt: TGCAGTGCTAGAGTTGGGTTAGCTGCGTATTTT; cdr3_aa: CSARVGLAAYF; clone_size: .; d_call: .; v_call: TRBV20-1; j_call: TRBJ2-3
cdr3_nt: TGTGCCACCAGCAGAGATAGGGGGAGCACTGAAGCTTTCTTT; cdr3_aa: CATSRDRGSTEAFF; clone_size: .; d_call: .; v_call: TRBV15; j_call: TRBJ1-1
cdr3_nt: TGTGCCACCAGCAGTGGGACACCGGGACTAGCGGGAGTAGGGGCATACAATGAGCAGTTCTTC; cdr3_aa: CATSSGTPGLAGVGAYNEQFF; clone_size: once; d_call: TRBD2; v_call: TRBV15; j_call: TRBJ2-1
cdr3_nt: TGTGCCAGCAGTGTCTTGGAGGTCAGGAACACTGAAGCTTTCTTT; cdr3_aa: CASSVLEVRNTEAFF; clone_size: .; d_call: .; v_call: TRBV12-3/TRBV12-4; j_call: TRBJ1-1
cdr3_nt: TGTGCCAGCAGGTCTGCCATGGGGGATGAGCAGTTCTTC; cdr3_aa: CASRSAMGDEQFF; clone_size: .; d_call: .; v_call: TRBV2; j_call: TRBJ2-1
cdr3_nt: TGCAGTGCTAGACACCCCCAGATAATTCAACGGGAGAGGCACGAGCAGTACTTC; cdr3_aa: CSARHPQIIQRERHEQYF; clone_size: few; d_call: .; v_call: TRBV20-1; j_call: TRBJ2-7
cdr3_nt: TGCAGTGCTAGGGGGACTAGCCGCGAGCAGTACTTC; cdr3_aa: CSARGTSREQYF; clone_size: few; d_call: TRBD2; v_call: TRBV20-1; j_call: TRBJ2-7
cdr3_nt: TGCAGTGCTAGCAGTCAGGGTCCCTACGAGCAGTACTTC; cdr3_aa: CSASSQGPYEQYF; clone_size: .; d_call: .; v_call: TRBV20-1; j_call: TRBJ2-7
cdr3_nt: TGTGCCACAGCCTCAGGGATTAGCTATCAGCCCCAGCATTTT; cdr3_aa: CATASGISYQPQHF; clone_size: few; d_call: .; v_call: TRBV7-2; j_call: TRBJ1-5
cdr3_nt: TGCGCCAGCAGCCACCCCGGGGGTCGGTCAGATACGCAGTATTTT; cdr3_aa: CASSHPGGRSDTQYF; clone_size: .; d_call: .; v_call: TRBV4-3; j_call: TRBJ2-3
cdr3_nt: TGTGCCATCAGTGAGGTCAAAAGCACTGAAGCTTTCTTT; cdr3_aa: CAISEVKSTEAFF; clone_size: .; d_call: .; v_call: TRBV10-3; j_call: TRBJ1-1
cdr3_nt: TGTGCCAGCAGCGTAGCCTGGAAAGCGGGATCGGGGCCCGATGAGCAGTTCTTC; cdr3_aa: CASSVAWKAGSGPDEQFF; clone_size: .; d_call: TRBD2; v_call: TRBV9; j_call: TRBJ2-1
cdr3_nt: TGTGCCAGCAGCCCCCACCTGGGGGAGCAGTACTTC; cdr3_aa: CASSPHLGEQYF; clone_size: few; d_call: .; v_call: TRBV7-2; j_call: TRBJ2-7
cdr3_nt: TGTGCCAGCAGCCAAGGGGTAGAATCCTACAATGAGCAGTTCTTC; cdr3_aa: CASSQGVESYNEQFF; clone_size: .; d_call: .; v_call: TRBV4-2; j_call: TRBJ2-1
cdr3_nt: TGTGCCATCAGTGAGTCTTCGGGCGGGATGGCAGAGACCCAGTACTTC; cdr3_aa: CAISESSGGMAETQYF; clone_size: few; d_call: .; v_call: TRBV10-3; j_call: TRBJ2-5
cdr3_nt: TGTGCCAGCAGCTTAGTCGGGATCTCCTACAATGAGCAGTTCTTC; cdr3_aa: CASSLVGISYNEQFF; clone_size: .; d_call: .; v_call: TRBV7-9; j_call: TRBJ2-1
cdr3_nt: TGCAGCGTCCCGACAGGGGGCGCGGAAGGCTACACCTTC; cdr3_aa: CSVPTGGAEGYTF; clone_size: many; d_call: TRBD1; v_call: TRBV29-1; j_call: TRBJ1-2
cdr3_nt: TGTGCCAGCAGTCAAGGACGGAATGAAAAACTGTTTTTT; cdr3_aa: CASSQGRNEKLFF; clone_size: many; d_call: .; v_call: TRBV27; j_call: TRBJ1-4